This entry lists 29 T cell receptor beta chains sequenced from one sample in a study of CD8+ T cells in alopecia areata. Investigators isolated RNA and reverse transcribed it into cDNA to act as the sequencing template. Sequencing used immunoSEQ multiplex PCR; TCRdb keeps in-frame clones, though not all of them. The sample has more than 140,000 clones, approximately 86% seen once; the top ten hold about 13%. The treatment denotes: oral pan-JAK inhibitor, 5-10 mg twice daily. The sample here was CD8+ T cells sorted from blood, taken at week 4, from a patient treated with tofacitinib. The receptors here all came from a human donor with alopecia areata.

CDR3 nucleotides: TGTGCCAGCACGCGAACGGCAAACTATGGCTACACCTTC. Amino acid sequence: CASTRTANYGYTF. This chain links TRBV19 with TRBJ1-2; D is uncertain. Trimming removed 9 bases at V and 2 bases at J, with 13 bases between. Germline-derived CDR1 and CDR2 are LNHDA and SQIVND (reference sequence). The length of the CDR3 is 13 residues.

The CDR3 coding sequence is TGTGCCAGCCACACCACCGGGGGTGAAAAACTGTTTTTT. It is translated as CASHTTGGEKLFF. The genes are TRBV6-8 and TRBJ1-4; possible D gene TRBD1, 5 bases. Trimming cost V 8 bases and J 7 bases, with 14 bases left between them. In germline, CDR1 is MNHGY, CDR2 SAAAGT. The CDR3 sequence is 13 residues long.

The chain couples TRBV11-2 to TRBJ2-7; TRBD2 matches 9 bases. The germline gives CDR1 SGHAT, CDR2 FQNNGV. The V segment lost 4 bases and the J segment 2 bases; nucleotides outside the gene matches: 12. The CDR3 is 17 amino acids. The CDR3 DNA reads TGTGCCAGCAGCTCAAATAGCGGGGGTGCTCCCCCCTACGAGCAGTACTTC. Its translation: CASSSNSGGAPPYEQYF.

The gene calls are TRBV4-2 and TRBJ1-1, with D uncertain. Germline CDR1 and CDR2: LGHNA and YNFKEQ. The length of the CDR3 is 18 residues. V dropped 0 bases and J dropped 2 bases, with 19 bases sitting between them. CDR3 amino acids: CASSQEVVKMLGNTEAFF. CDR3 bases: TGTGCCAGCAGCCAAGAGGTGGTCAAGATGTTGGGTAACACTGAAGCTTTCTTT.

The chain couples TRBV5-1 to TRBJ2-2; D possibly uses TRBD1 or TRBD2 (6 bases each). Trimming shortened V by 1 base and J by 4 bases, and 14 bases separated the two germline ends. CDR3 length: 16 residues. The germline V gene encodes CDR1 SGHRS and CDR2 YFSETQ. As DNA, the CDR3 is TGCGCCAGCAGCTTGATCGGAGGGGGGCGCACCGGGGAGCTGTTTTTT. It encodes CASSLIGGGRTGELFF.

This chain joins TRBV30 and TRBJ2-2; 8 positions match TRBD1. Germline CDR1 and CDR2: GTSNPN and SVGIG (reference sequence). The CDR3 runs to 15 residues. Unmatched junction bases numbered 8, after V lost 1 base and J lost 7 bases. The CDR3 sequence: CAWSAGQGFHGELFF. Written as DNA, the CDR3 is TGTGCCTGGAGTGCAGGACAGGGTTTTCACGGGGAGCTGTTTTTT. The full variable domain, completed using reference TRBV30 and TRBJ2-2, is SQTIHQWPATLVQPVGSPLSLECTVEGTSNPNLYWYRQAAGRGLQLLFYSVGIGQISSEVPQNLSASRPQDRQFILSSKKLLLSDSGFYLCAWSAGQGFHGELFFGEGSRLTVL.

The gene calls are TRBV29-1 and TRBJ1-2; no clear D. The CDR3 has 12 amino acids. The germline V gene has CDR1 SQVTM and CDR2 ANQGSEA. V lost 5 bases to trimming and J lost 3 bases, with 10 bases between them. The CDR3 DNA reads as TGCAGCGTTCAGAGGTTTGACTATGGCTACACCTTC. Protein: CSVQRFDYGYTF.

This sequence joins TRBV7-8 and TRBJ2-5; D remains ambiguous. The germline V gene encodes CDR1 SGHVS and CDR2 FQNEAQ. The CDR3 runs to 12 residues. V dropped 5 bases and J dropped 5 bases, with 9 bases sitting between them. Here the CDR3 reads CASSTALETQYF. DNA of the CDR3: TGTGCCAGCAGCACCGCCTTGGAGACCCAGTACTTC.

The chain uses TRBV11-2 and TRBJ2-2, with D perhaps TRBD1 or TRBD2 (5 bases each). The CDR3 totals 13 residues. Trimming removed 5 bases from V and 6 bases from J, with 10 bases in between. Germline V CDR1 and CDR2: SGHAT, FQNNGV. The CDR3 spells CASSVGGAGELFF. The CDR3 DNA follows: TGTGCCAGCAGCGTTGGGGGAGCCGGGGAGCTGTTTTTT.

The V gene is TRBV6-6, the J gene TRBJ2-1; 10 nucleotides match TRBD2. Per germline, CDR1 MNHNY and CDR2 SVGAGI (reference sequence). The junction had 6 bases not matched to a gene; V was cut back by 7 bases and J by 3 bases. CDR3 length equals 15 residues. CDR3 sequence (DNA): TGTGCCAGCAACGACGTAGCGGGAGGCTACAATGAGCAGTTCTTC. Its protein is CASNDVAGGYNEQFF.

The V and J genes are TRBV2 and TRBJ1-1; 7 bases map to TRBD1. The V segment lost 4 bases and the J segment 4 bases; nucleotides outside the gene matches: 9. This CDR3 contains 15 residues. CDR1 is SNHLY, CDR2 FYNNEI, per germline. The DNA of the CDR3 is TGTGCCAGCAGTGGCAACAGGGGAAGGGGCACTGAAGCTTTCTTT. Protein product: CASSGNRGRGTEAFF.

In its sample, this clone was seen once. The CDR3: CASSFGWEQYF. In DNA, the CDR3 is TGTGCCAGCAGCTTCGGGTGGGAGCAGTACTTC. The chain links TRBV5-4 to TRBJ2-7; no definite D call. Germline lookup yields CDR1 SGHNT and CDR2 YYREEE (reference sequence). The CDR3 sequence is 11 residues long. The V end lost 2 bases, the J end lost 7 bases, and 7 bases lay between the germline ends.

The chain has TRBV7-9 and TRBJ2-2; 10 bases agree with TRBD1. The V gene end was trimmed by 5 bases and the J gene end by 2 bases; junction bases not matched to a gene: 5. The germline V gene encodes CDR1 SEHNR and CDR2 FQNEAQ (reference sequence). CDR3 length: 16 amino acids. CDR3 amino acids: CASSPRDRGNTGELFF. The CDR3 nucleotides read TGTGCCAGCAGCCCCCGGGACAGGGGTAACACCGGGGAGCTGTTTTTT.

This chain uses TRBV4-1 with TRBJ1-2, with 7 bases that match TRBD1. V shed 4 bases and J 3 bases; nucleotides not matched to a gene: 8. Germline loops: CDR1 MGHRA, CDR2 YSYEKL. The CDR3 contains 15 residues. Here the CDR3 reads CASSPRVQGDYGYTF. CDR3 DNA: TGCGCCAGCAGCCCGAGGGTCCAGGGGGACTATGGCTACACCTTC.

The chain employs TRBV4-1 and TRBJ1-2; D unclear. V was pared by 0 bases and J by 5 bases, with 13 bases between. Germline V gene sequence: CDR1 MGHRA, CDR2 YSYEKL. The CDR3 is made up of 15 amino acids. The CDR3 DNA follows: TGCGCCAGCAGCCAAGATAAGGAGGAGGCTTATGGCTACACCTTC. It is translated as CASSQDKEEAYGYTF.

The rearrangement links TRBV14 to TRBJ2-2; D gene unclear. The CDR3 runs 13 residues. Germline-derived CDR1 and CDR2 are SGHDN and FVKESK. Trimming cost V 1 base and J 7 bases, with 7 bases left between them. CDR3 DNA sequence: TGTGCCAGCAGCCAAGTGGGGTACGGGGAGCTGTTTTTT. This codes for CASSQVGYGELFF.

The chain carries TRBV30 and TRBJ2-7, with D maybe TRBD1 (5 bases). The CDR3 contains 12 residues. CDR1 and CDR2 from the germline V gene are GTSNPN and SVGIG (reference sequence). Trimming stripped 5 bases from V and 6 bases from J, with 14 bases between. CDR3 residues: CAWGAGYGEQYF. As DNA, the CDR3 is TGTGCCTGGGGGGCAGGGTACGGCGAGCAGTACTTC.

The chain recombines TRBV27 with TRBJ2-2, with D perhaps TRBD2 (6 bases). The CDR3 loop spans 16 amino acids. CDR1 MNHEY and CDR2 SMNVEV come from the germline V gene (reference sequence). V lost 5 bases, J lost 2 bases, and 15 bases lay in between. The CDR3, as DNA: TGTGCCAGCAGTCTAAAACCCGGGACTAACACCGGGGAGCTGTTTTTT. This translates into CASSLKPGTNTGELFF.

The gene calls are TRBV19 and TRBJ2-7; 8 bases map to TRBD2. V lost 4 bases and J lost 3; bases outside the gene matches: 8. This CDR3 contains 15 residues. Per germline, CDR1 LNHDA and CDR2 SQIVND (reference sequence). CDR3 in DNA: TGTGCCAGTAGTACCGGGACTAGATGGGGCTACGAGCAGTACTTC. Translated, it gives CASSTGTRWGYEQYF.

This chain uses TRBV11-2 with TRBJ2-7, with a weak D call TRBD1 (7 bases). Per germline, CDR1 SGHAT and CDR2 FQNNGV. The length of the CDR3 is 15 residues. V was clipped by 6 bases and J by 4 bases, with 19 bases between them. Written as DNA, the CDR3 is TGTGCCAGCAGGCGGGTGGAGGGGGCTGAATACGAGCAGTACTTC. This encodes CASRRVEGAEYEQYF.

This sequence joins TRBV2 and TRBJ2-5, with TRBD2 identical over 12 bases. The V gene end was trimmed by 0 bases and the J gene end by 5 bases; junction bases not matched to a gene: 7. The CDR3 contains 17 residues. Per germline, CDR1 SNHLY and CDR2 FYNNEI. The DNA for the CDR3 is TGTGCCAGCAGTGAAGCCCTAGCGGGAGGGCCGTGGGAGACCCAGTACTTC. Translation: CASSEALAGGPWETQYF.

This clone was recorded only once. The chain carries TRBV9 and TRBJ2-5; TRBD2 might be the D (5 bases). With 3 bases removed from V and 5 bases from J, the gap between germline ends came to 20 bases. The CDR3 runs 16 residues. In germline, CDR1 is SGDLS, CDR2 YYNGEE. In DNA, the CDR3 is TGTGCCAGCAGCGGCTCCCCTAAATCCCCGGGGGAGACCCAGTACTTC. Translation gives CASSGSPKSPGETQYF.

This chain joins TRBV30 and TRBJ2-3, with D perhaps assigned TRBD1 or TRBD2 (5 bases each). This CDR3 spans 14 amino acids. V was pared by 7 bases and J by 2 bases, with 16 bases between. The V gene's germline CDR1 is GTSNPN and CDR2 SVGIG (reference sequence). The CDR3: CALDRDDITDTQYF. CDR3 coding DNA: TGTGCCTTAGACCGGGACGACATCACAGATACGCAGTATTTT.

A note on this clone: The sample has other DNA sequences that encode this CDR3 too. V usage is TRBV7-6 and J usage is TRBJ2-7; 9 bases map to TRBD2. Germline V gives CDR1 SGHVS, CDR2 FNYEAQ. Germline trimming cut 1 base from V and 2 bases from J; bases unmatched to any gene: 6. This CDR3 has 16 residues. CDR3 region: CASSLGGASGTYEQYF. CDR3 DNA: TGTGCCAGCAGCTTAGGAGGGGCTAGCGGGACCTACGAGCAGTACTTC. Full variable domain (rest looked up from reference TRBV7-6 and TRBJ2-7): GAGVSQSPRYKVTKRGQDVALRCDPISGHVSLYWYRQALGQGPEFLTYFNYEAQQDKSGLPNDRFSAERPEGSISTLTIQRTEQRDSAMYRCASSLGGASGTYEQYFGPGTRLTVT.

V usage is TRBV27 and J usage is TRBJ1-1, with TRBD1 as a possible D gene (6 bases). Germline CDR1 is MNHEY and CDR2 is SMNVEV (reference sequence). V was pared by 5 bases and J by 3 bases, with 16 bases between. The CDR3 length is 15 residues. CDR3 residues: CASSPLTGIDTEAFF. Here the CDR3 DNA reads TGTGCCAGCAGTCCACTAACAGGGATCGACACTGAAGCTTTCTTT.

This chain links TRBV29-1 with TRBJ1-1, with TRBD1 matching 7 bases. Germline CDR1 and CDR2: SQVTM and ANQGSEA. This CDR3 is built from 12 residues. The V gene end was trimmed by 7 bases and the J gene end by 5 bases; junction bases not matched to a gene: 7. The CDR3, as DNA: TGCAGCGCCGAGGGGGCAGGGACTGAAGCTTTCTTT. As protein: CSAEGAGTEAFF.

The genes are TRBV10-2 and TRBJ2-3; 10 bases align to TRBD2. Germline lookup yields CDR1 WSHSY and CDR2 SAAADI. With V trimmed by 6 bases and J by 2 bases, 8 bases remained unmatched. The CDR3 has 16 amino acids. CDR3 region: CASSELLAGNTDTQYF. As DNA, the CDR3 is TGCGCCAGCAGCGAGCTACTAGCGGGGAACACAGATACGCAGTATTTT.

The chain links TRBV5-1 to TRBJ2-1; 8 bases line up with TRBD2. Losses at the gene ends were 4 bases for V and 8 bases for J; bases not matched to a gene: 8. CDR1 SGHRS and CDR2 YFSETQ come from the germline V gene. This CDR3 is built from 14 residues. CDR3 sequence reads: CASSPGRGVDEQFF. As DNA, the CDR3 is TGCGCCAGCAGCCCCGGGCGGGGGGTGGATGAGCAGTTCTTC. Looking up the rest from reference TRBV5-1 and TRBJ2-1 gives the full variable domain: KAGVTQTPRYLIKTRGQQVTLSCSPISGHRSVSWYQQTPGQGLQFLFEYFSETQRNKGNFPGRFSGRQFSNSRSEMNVSTLELGDSALYLCASSPGRGVDEQFFGPGTRLTVL.

The rearrangement joins TRBV15 to TRBJ2-3; D not certain. The CDR3 sequence is 12 residues long. Trimming pared 3 bases from V and 7 bases from J, leaving 8 bases between. Germline values: CDR1 LNHNV, CDR2 YYDKDF (reference sequence). CDR3 bases: TGTGCCACCAGCAGCGCACTCAATACGCAGTATTTT. This encodes CATSSALNTQYF.